The subject of this entry is one T cell receptor beta chain. Antigen: not known. This record comes from a study of a mutant IDH1 vaccine in newly diagnosed glioma. Whole-study context: Vaccination of patients was performed eight times, in weeks 1, 3, 5, 7, 11, 15, 19 and 23. Those enrolled had earlier been treated with radiotherapy, temozolomide, or both, mostly both.

The time point denotes: week 11, during vaccination. Vaccination comprised doses that each held 300 ug of mutant IDH1 20-mer peptide, plus topical imiquimod. The protocol was immunoSEQ multiplex PCR, while the TCRdb copy is restricted to in-frame clones and leaves out a portion. The table shows about 30,000 clones, with almost 90% occurring only once. Material: PBMCs, obtained from a glioma patient whose treatment included an IDH1 peptide vaccine. The sequence derives from a young man with glioma.

CDR3 DNA sequence: TGTGCCAGCAGCCGTCGGACTAGCGGGAGGAATGAGCAGTTCTTC. Translation gives CASSRRTSGRNEQFF. The J gene is TRBJ2-1, the V gene TRBV9; the match to TRBD2 covers 14 bases. Germline V gene sequence: CDR1 SGDLS, CDR2 YYNGEE. The J segment lost 7 bases and the V segment lost 4 bases, leaving 4 bases of the junction unmatched. The CDR3 is 15 amino acids. Using reference TRBV9 and TRBJ2-1 for the parts outside the CDR3, the full variable domain is DSGVTQTPKHLITATGQRVTLRCSPRSGDLSVYWYQQSLDQGLQFLIQYYNGEERAKGNILERFSAQQFPDLHSELNLSSLELGDSALYFCASSRRTSGRNEQFFGPGTRLTVL.